The next 26 T cell receptor beta chains were all read from a single sample in a study of cytomegalovirus exposure and HLA in healthy donors. The PCR was carried out with 60 Vbeta primers and 13 Jbeta primers. Profiling relied on immunoSEQ multiplex PCR, and the TCRdb table lists in-frame clones only, not all of them. The sample has 100,000 to 120,000 clones, 75% to 80% seen once; the top ten hold under 1.5%. The specimen was PBMCs. These receptors originate from a woman aged 30 to 39 in good health and CMV-seronegative.

The genes are TRBV5-6 and TRBJ1-4, with 8 bases fitting TRBD1. The ends lost 3 bases at V and 8 bases at J; junction bases unmatched: 6. The germline gives CDR1 SGHDT, CDR2 YYEEEE. The CDR3 has 14 amino acids. Written as DNA, the CDR3 is TGTGCCAGCAGCTCGACAGGGGAGGAGGAAAAACTGTTTTTT. Amino acids: CASSSTGEEEKLFF.

The chain employs TRBV5-1 and TRBJ2-7; D is unresolved. The CDR3 runs 14 residues. CDR1 and CDR2 (germline): SGHRS, YFSETQ. Trimming left V 0 bases short and J 0 bases short, with 7 bases between. The CDR3: CASSLAASSYEQYF. The DNA for the CDR3 is TGCGCCAGCAGCTTGGCTGCGAGCTCCTACGAGCAGTACTTC.

The rearrangement joins TRBV5-1 to TRBJ2-2; 8 bases are shared with TRBD2. CDR3 length: 14 residues. V lost 4 bases, J lost 7 bases, and 6 bases stayed unmatched. From germline, CDR1 is SGHRS and CDR2 YFSETQ. For the CDR3, the DNA is TGCGCCAGCAGCCCCGGACTAGCAATCGGGGAGCTGTTTTTT. It yields the protein CASSPGLAIGELFF.

CDR3: CASRAGLRNTEAFF. CDR3 nucleotide sequence: TGTGCCAGCAGAGCGGGACTTCGGAACACTGAAGCTTTCTTT. V is TRBV2 and J is TRBJ1-1, with a weak D call TRBD1 (5 bases). CDR3 length equals 14 residues. Germline V gene data show CDR1 as SNHLY and CDR2 as FYNNEI. V was cut by 6 bases and J by 1 base, with 12 bases left in between.

The table lists this clone with a few counts. Here the CDR3 reads CASSGEGNRYYEQYF. The CDR3 DNA reads TGTGCCAGCAGTGGGGAGGGTAATCGGTACTACGAGCAGTACTTC. The V and J genes are TRBV2 and TRBJ2-7; 7 bases match TRBD2. The CDR3 length is 15 residues. Germline CDR1 and CDR2: SNHLY and FYNNEI. V dropped 4 bases and J dropped 3; count of bases not matched to a gene: 9.

The chain employs TRBV4-1 and TRBJ2-7, with 7 bases identical to TRBD2. V lost 0 bases, J lost 1 base, and 6 bases stayed unmatched. Germline loops: CDR1 MGHRA, CDR2 YSYEKL. The CDR3 contains 16 residues. CDR3 sequence reads: CASSQESPGGSYEQYF. CDR3 DNA: TGCGCCAGCAGCCAAGAATCGCCGGGGGGATCCTACGAGCAGTACTTC.

This clone was counted a few times. The J gene is TRBJ1-1, the V gene TRBV6-6; TRBD1 matches at 8 bases. This CDR3 has 15 amino acids. V trimming: 0 bases; J trimming: 4 bases; junction bases outside the gene matches: 4. CDR1 MNHNY and CDR2 SVGAGI come from the germline V gene (reference sequence). CDR3 DNA sequence: TGTGCCAGCAGTTACTCCCAGGGGGCGAGCACTGAAGCTTTCTTT. Translation gives CASSYSQGASTEAFF.

The chain combines TRBV5-1 with TRBJ2-5; TRBD2 matches at 11 bases. Germline CDR1 is SGHRS and CDR2 is YFSETQ. This CDR3 is built from 15 residues. V dropped 2 bases and J dropped 3; count of bases not matched to a gene: 3. The CDR3: CASSFLGLAEETQYF. In DNA form, the CDR3 reads TGCGCCAGCAGCTTCCTGGGACTAGCGGAAGAGACCCAGTACTTC. Supplemented by reference TRBV5-1 and TRBJ2-5, the full variable domain reads KAGVTQTPRYLIKTRGQQVTLSCSPISGHRSVSWYQQTPGQGLQFLFEYFSETQRNKGNFPGRFSGRQFSNSRSEMNVSTLELGDSALYLCASSFLGLAEETQYFGPGTRLLVL.

The chain is built from TRBV5-1 and TRBJ2-1, with a weak D call TRBD2 (5 bases). Germline lookup yields CDR1 SGHRS and CDR2 YFSETQ. Trimming removed 0 bases at V and 7 bases at J, with 17 bases between. The CDR3 has 16 amino acids. The CDR3 reads CASSLARESVSNEQFF. CDR3 coding DNA: TGCGCCAGCAGCTTGGCCCGGGAATCGGTCTCTAATGAGCAGTTCTTC.

V and J are TRBV6-1 and TRBJ2-7; D possibly corresponds to TRBD1 (6 bases). Trimming left V 4 bases short and J 3 bases short, with 19 bases between. Germline-derived CDR1 and CDR2 are MNHNS and SASEGT. This CDR3 is 16 amino acids long. CDR3 DNA: TGTGCCAGCAGTGGTACTCAGGGGCCACCATTCTACGAGCAGTACTTC. Translated: CASSGTQGPPFYEQYF.

The chain has TRBV29-1 and TRBJ2-1; 8 bases fit TRBD1. Germline CDR1 and CDR2: SQVTM and ANQGSEA. V lost 1 base and J lost 8; bases outside the gene matches: 1. This CDR3 spans 12 amino acids. CDR3 sequence reads: CSVEGTGYEQFF. In DNA, the CDR3 is TGCAGCGTTGAAGGGACAGGGTATGAGCAGTTCTTC.

The rearrangement links TRBV2 to TRBJ1-2; D is possibly TRBD1 (6 bases). The CDR3 length is 14 residues. CDR1 and CDR2 from the germline V gene are SNHLY and FYNNEI. V gave up 2 bases and J gave up 4 bases, with 11 bases separating them. Here the CDR3 reads CASSEIGGVYGYTF. The CDR3 DNA follows: TGTGCCAGCAGTGAAATAGGGGGAGTCTATGGCTACACCTTC.

The rearrangement joins TRBV2 to TRBJ2-3, with 7 bases fitting TRBD2. The V gene end was trimmed by 3 bases and the J gene end by 6 bases; junction bases not matched to a gene: 18. CDR1 and CDR2 (germline): SNHLY, FYNNEI. The CDR3 has 18 residues. CDR3 bases: TGTGCCAGCAGTGATTGGAGGAGAAGCGGGAAGGGCGGGGATACGCAGTATTTT. Translated: CASSDWRRSGKGGDTQYF.

The chain couples TRBV7-2 to TRBJ2-1, with 7 bases fitting TRBD1. The CDR3 is 16 residues long. Germline CDR1 SGHTA, CDR2 FQGNSA. V lost 6 bases, J lost 0 bases, and 8 bases stayed unmatched. The CDR3 DNA reads as TGTGCCAGCAGGCAGGGACAGTCGAGCTCCTACAATGAGCAGTTCTTC. It yields the protein CASRQGQSSSYNEQFF.

The DNA of the CDR3 is TGTGCCAGCAGCATCCGGGACAGGGGGCTTTCGTCACCCCTCCACTTT. Its protein product is CASSIRDRGLSSPLHF. The V and J genes are TRBV5-6 and TRBJ1-6; 12 bases line up with TRBD1. V was clipped by 4 bases and J by 10 bases; unmatched bases: 9. This CDR3 has 16 amino acids. From germline, CDR1 is SGHDT and CDR2 YYEEEE.

The CDR3 reads CASSAQVRTEAFF. CDR3 bases: TGTGCCAGCAGCGCTCAAGTTCGGACTGAAGCTTTCTTT. This chain uses TRBV9 with TRBJ1-1, with D unresolved. This CDR3 has 13 residues. Germline CDR1 SGDLS, CDR2 YYNGEE. The V end was cut by 3 bases, the J end by 5 bases, with 11 bases between. Supplemented by reference TRBV9 and TRBJ1-1, the full variable domain reads DSGVTQTPKHLITATGQRVTLRCSPRSGDLSVYWYQQSLDQGLQFLIQYYNGEERAKGNILERFSAQQFPDLHSELNLSSLELGDSALYFCASSAQVRTEAFFGQGTRLTVV.

The chain joins TRBV30 to TRBJ2-7; D is possibly TRBD1 (5 bases). The CDR3 runs to 15 residues. Trimming stripped 0 bases from V and 5 bases from J, with 17 bases between. Germline-derived CDR1 and CDR2 are GTSNPN and SVGIG (reference sequence). CDR3 sequence: CAWSVGFGHSDEQYF. CDR3 DNA: TGTGCCTGGAGTGTAGGTTTCGGACACTCGGACGAGCAGTACTTC.

J is TRBJ1-4 and V is TRBV4-2; D perhaps matches TRBD1 (5 bases). CDR3 length: 17 amino acids. CDR1 and CDR2 (germline): LGHNA, YNFKEQ. V gave up 4 bases and J gave up 0 bases, with 15 bases separating them. CDR3: CASSPVGPSSTNEKLFF. DNA for the CDR3: TGTGCCAGCAGCCCCGTGGGGCCCTCCTCAACTAATGAAAAACTGTTTTTT.

This clone was seen a few times. This rearrangement joins TRBV7-3 to TRBJ1-1; D is unresolved. The germline CDR1 and CDR2 sequences are SGHTA and FQGTGA. There are 13 residues in the CDR3. V was cut by 2 bases and J by 8 bases, with 12 bases left in between. The CDR3 DNA sequence: TGTGCCAGCAGCTTAGGGAGGGCGGACGAAGCTTTCTTT. This encodes CASSLGRADEAFF.

The genes are TRBV5-1 and TRBJ1-1, with 8 bases lining up with TRBD1. The CDR3 is 14 amino acids. Unmatched junction bases numbered 7, after V lost 8 bases and J lost 1 base. CDR1 SGHRS and CDR2 YFSETQ come from the germline V gene. For the CDR3, the DNA is TGCGCCAGTACAACCGGGACAGGGAACACTGAAGCTTTCTTT. Protein product: CASTTGTGNTEAFF.

The CDR3 DNA reads as TGTGCCAGCAGTTACTCGTCGGGACAGACGATTTATGGCTACACCTTC. This translates into CASSYSSGQTIYGYTF. The chain is built from TRBV6-5 and TRBJ1-2; 7 bases line up with TRBD1. Germline CDR1 reads MNHEY; CDR2 reads SVGAGI. V trimming: 0 bases; J trimming: 5 bases; junction bases outside the gene matches: 9. The CDR3 loop spans 16 amino acids.

Here the CDR3 reads CASSRDTGLRPQHF. DNA of the CDR3: TGTGCCAGCAGCCGGGACACAGGATTAAGGCCCCAGCATTTT. The chain couples TRBV7-9 to TRBJ1-5; a possible D gene is TRBD1 (6 bases). V lost 5 bases, J lost 9 bases, and 17 bases lay in between. The CDR3 is 14 amino acids. Germline V gene lookup returns CDR1 SEHNR and CDR2 FQNEAQ (reference sequence). The full variable domain, in which reference TRBV7-9 and TRBJ1-5 provide the parts outside the CDR3, is DTGVSQNPRHKITKRGQNVTFRCDPISEHNRLYWYRQTLGQGPEFLTYFQNEAQLEKSRLLSDRFSAERPKGSFSTLEIQRTEQGDSAMYLCASSRDTGLRPQHFGDGTRLSIL.

The chain joins TRBV4-3 to TRBJ1-5; TRBD1 matches at 9 bases. The CDR3 runs to 14 residues. Germline loops: CDR1 LGHNA, CDR2 YSLEER. The V gene end was trimmed by 1 base and the J gene end by 5 bases; junction bases not matched to a gene: 0. DNA of the CDR3: TGCGCCAGCAGCCAAGGGACAGGGGATCAGCCCCAGCATTTT. Residues: CASSQGTGDQPQHF.

This clone was observed once. This CDR3 is CASKEAGGYTDTQYF. CDR3 nucleotides: TGTGCCAGCAAGGAGGCGGGGGGGTACACAGATACGCAGTATTTT. This chain uses TRBV6-6 with TRBJ2-3, with 9 bases fitting TRBD2. Trimming cost V 7 bases and J 2 bases; bases outside gene matches: 7. The CDR3 is made up of 15 amino acids. Germline loops: CDR1 MNHNY, CDR2 SVGAGI (reference sequence).

CDR3 sequence reads: CASSPKEGGYEQYF. DNA for the CDR3: TGTGCCAGCTCACCAAAAGAAGGGGGCTACGAGCAGTACTTC. V is TRBV18 and J is TRBJ2-7; D possibly corresponds to TRBD1 (6 bases). This CDR3 is built from 14 residues. Germline assignment: CDR1 KGHSH and CDR2 LQKENI. V was shortened by 2 bases and J by 3 bases, with 11 bases between the two germline ends. The full variable domain, its missing parts supplied by reference TRBV18 and TRBJ2-7, is NAGVMQNPRHLVRRRGQEARLRCSPMKGHSHVYWYRQLPEEGLKFMVYLQKENIIDESGMPKERFSAEFPKEGPSILRIQQVVRGDSAAYFCASSPKEGGYEQYFGPGTRLTVT.

The V and J genes are TRBV20-1 and TRBJ1-2, with 7 bases fitting TRBD1. CDR1 and CDR2 (germline): DFQATT, SNEGSKA (reference sequence). After removal of 4 bases from V and 8 bases from J, the junction contained 4 bases not matched to a gene. This CDR3 has 11 residues. The CDR3 coding sequence is TGCAGTGCTACAGGGGGACGGGGCTACACCTTC. Its protein product is CSATGGRGYTF.